The 21 T cell receptor beta chains in this list originate from one sample, sequenced in a study of T cell changes during pregnancy in multiple sclerosis. The repertoire was sequenced with immunoSEQ multiplex PCR; TCRdb's copy has only in-frame clones and lacks some. The profile covers approximately 46,000 clones, with 90% appearing a single time and roughly 5% taken by the ten largest. Sequenced here: peripheral blood, sampled after pregnancy. The receptors come from a female donor in good health, enrolled as a control in a pregnancy study.

V gene TRBV19 combines with J gene TRBJ2-1; possibly TRBD1 for D (6 bases). The CDR3 spans 15 residues. V was pared by 7 bases and J by 4 bases, with 17 bases between. Germline values: CDR1 LNHDA, CDR2 SQIVND (reference sequence). The CDR3 reads CASTPRDIVYNEQFF. The CDR3, as DNA: TGTGCCAGTACTCCCCGGGACATTGTTTACAATGAGCAGTTCTTC.

V gene TRBV28 combines with J gene TRBJ2-4, with D maybe TRBD2 (5 bases). In germline, CDR1 is MDHEN, CDR2 SYDVKM. This CDR3 spans 14 amino acids. Trimming removed 6 bases from V and 7 bases from J, with 16 bases in between. CDR3 in amino acids: CASRGEIRFNIQYF. The CDR3 DNA sequence: TGTGCCAGCAGGGGAGAAATACGGTTCAACATTCAGTACTTC. The entire variable domain, with the rest obtained from reference TRBV28 and TRBJ2-4, is as follows: DVKVTQSSRYLVKRTGEKVFLECVQDMDHENMFWYRQDPGLGLRLIYFSYDVKMKEKGDIPEGYSVSREKKERFSLILESASTNQTSMYLCASRGEIRFNIQYFGAGTRLSVL.

This chain links TRBV7-9 with TRBJ2-7; no clear D. CDR1 and CDR2 (germline): SEHNR, FQNEAQ (reference sequence). The germline V and J ends were trimmed by 1 base and 3 bases, with 7 bases remaining between them. The CDR3 length is 13 residues. As DNA, the CDR3 is TGTGCCAGCAGCTTAGATCTAAGCTACGAGCAGTACTTC. Protein: CASSLDLSYEQYF.

The gene calls are TRBV18 and TRBJ1-1; maybe TRBD1 (6 bases). The CDR3 covers 13 residues. V was cut by 6 bases and J by 5 bases, with 13 bases left in between. The germline CDR1 and CDR2 sequences are KGHSH and LQKENI. The CDR3 is CASSAGAETEAFF. In nucleotides, the CDR3 is TGTGCCAGCTCTGCGGGGGCCGAAACTGAAGCTTTCTTT.

This clone was seen once. A junction end diverges from the germline sequence, so it may reflect a read error. Other DNA sequences in the same sample also yield this CDR3. This chain joins TRBV6-5 and TRBJ1-6, with a weak D call TRBD1 (6 bases). The CDR3 runs to 15 residues. Per the germline V gene, CDR1 is MNHEY and CDR2 is SVGAGI. CDR3 in amino acids: CASSYGEGGYSPLHF. As DNA, the CDR3 is TGCGCCAGCAGTTACGGAGAAGGGGGATATTCACCCCTCCACTTT.

The chain couples TRBV6-6 to TRBJ2-5, with a weak D call TRBD1 (6 bases). The CDR3 covers 15 residues. The V end lost 5 bases, the J end lost 1 base, and 14 bases lay between the germline ends. Germline values: CDR1 MNHNY, CDR2 SVGAGI (reference sequence). The CDR3, as DNA: TGTGCCAGCAGTCTATCCGGGACATTCCAAGAGACCCAGTACTTC. This translates into CASSLSGTFQETQYF.

CDR3 sequence: CASSWTGGEGYGYTF. The CDR3 DNA sequence: TGTGCCAGCAGCTGGACAGGGGGCGAAGGCTATGGCTACACCTTC. The rearrangement joins TRBV6-1 to TRBJ1-2, with 11 bases aligning to TRBD1. The CDR3 consists of 15 residues. Trimming took 6 bases from V and 4 from J; bases not matched to a gene: 7. CDR1 is MNHNS, CDR2 SASEGT, per germline.

The DNA of the CDR3 is TGTGCCAGCAGCTTGGGTGGGACAGGGTTGAACGGCTACACCTTC. Amino acid sequence: CASSLGGTGLNGYTF. The rearrangement uses TRBV5-4 and TRBJ1-2; 9 nucleotides align to TRBD1. V was pared by 0 bases and J by 8 bases, with 8 bases of the junction left unmatched. This CDR3 spans 15 amino acids. Germline V CDR1 and CDR2: SGHNT, YYREEE (reference sequence).

This sequence joins TRBV15 and TRBJ1-3; D remains ambiguous. Germline assignment: CDR1 LNHNV and CDR2 YYDKDF (reference sequence). Deletions cut 1 base from V and 1 base from J, with 8 bases between. This CDR3 spans 15 amino acids. This CDR3 reads CATSRAAGSGNTIYF. The DNA for the CDR3 is TGTGCCACCAGCAGAGCTGCAGGATCTGGAAACACCATATATTTT.

This clone came up a few times. J is TRBJ1-1 and V is TRBV5-1; D possibly corresponds to TRBD1 (5 bases). Trimming took 4 bases from V and 5 from J, leaving 18 bases between them. In germline, CDR1 is SGHRS, CDR2 YFSETQ. The CDR3 sequence is 15 residues long. CDR3 region: CASSGGTPWGTEAFF. The DNA of the CDR3 is TGCGCCAGCAGCGGCGGGACTCCATGGGGGACTGAAGCTTTCTTT.

The rearrangement links TRBV6-5 to TRBJ2-3; possibly TRBD1 for D (5 bases). The CDR3 is made up of 14 amino acids. V was cut by 6 bases and J by 0 bases, with 10 bases left in between. Germline V gene sequence: CDR1 MNHEY, CDR2 SVGAGI. The CDR3 sequence is CASRRKGSTDTQYF. In DNA, the CDR3 is TGTGCCAGCAGGAGAAAGGGGAGCACAGATACGCAGTATTTT.

This clone was detected once. The chain uses TRBV28 and TRBJ2-7, with TRBD2 matching 12 bases. Germline V gene sequence: CDR1 MDHEN, CDR2 SYDVKM. J lost 2 bases, V lost 8 bases, and 7 bases had no gene match. This CDR3 has 15 residues. The CDR3 loop reads CASCGWTSGTYEQYF. The CDR3 nucleotides read TGTGCCAGCTGCGGTTGGACTAGCGGGACCTACGAGCAGTACTTC.

The V gene is TRBV11-3, the J gene TRBJ2-3; 7 nucleotides align to TRBD2. This CDR3 has 14 residues. V shed 5 bases and J 1 base; nucleotides not matched to a gene: 3. Germline V gives CDR1 SGHNT, CDR2 YENEEA. CDR3: CASSHSGRTDTQYF. The CDR3 nucleotides read TGTGCCAGCAGCCATAGCGGGCGCACAGATACGCAGTATTTT. Using reference TRBV11-3 and TRBJ2-3 for the parts outside the CDR3, the full variable domain is EAGVVQSPRYKIIEKKQPVAFWCNPISGHNTLYWYLQNLGQGPELLIRYENEEAVDDSQLPKDRFSAERLKGVDSTLKIQPAELGDSAVYLCASSHSGRTDTQYFGPGTRLTVL.

V is TRBV9 and J is TRBJ2-2; D perhaps matches TRBD2 (5 bases). The V end lost 0 bases, the J end lost 3 bases, and 9 bases lay between the germline ends. The CDR3 totals 15 residues. In germline, CDR1 is SGDLS, CDR2 YYNGEE. Here the CDR3 DNA reads TGTGCCAGCAGCGTAGGTGTCGGGGACACCGGGGAGCTGTTTTTT. Protein: CASSVGVGDTGELFF.

The chain uses TRBV9 and TRBJ2-7, with D maybe TRBD1 (7 bases). The CDR3 is 12 amino acids. V lost 5 bases, J lost 5 bases, and 11 bases lay in between. Looked up from germline, CDR1 is SGDLS and CDR2 is YYNGEE. CDR3 sequence reads: CASRQGGDEQYF. The DNA for the CDR3 is TGTGCCAGCAGGCAGGGGGGAGACGAGCAGTACTTC.

The genes are TRBV4-2 and TRBJ2-5; D gene uncertain. Trimming stripped 1 base from V and 5 bases from J, with 11 bases between. Germline CDR1 reads LGHNA; CDR2 reads YNFKEQ. The CDR3 runs to 14 residues. CDR3 DNA sequence: TGTGCCAGCAGCCAAGTAACTCTCCGGGAGACCCAGTACTTC. This encodes CASSQVTLRETQYF.

The chain recombines TRBV9 with TRBJ1-1; TRBD1 agrees at 9 bases. The germline CDR1 and CDR2 sequences are SGDLS and YYNGEE. This CDR3 is built from 13 residues. With 4 bases clipped from V and 8 bases from J, the junction kept 6 bases outside the gene matches. CDR3: CASSPRGQGEAFF. The CDR3, as DNA: TGTGCCAGCAGCCCCCGAGGACAGGGGGAAGCTTTCTTT. Complete variable domain (other parts from reference TRBV9 and TRBJ1-1): DSGVTQTPKHLITATGQRVTLRCSPRSGDLSVYWYQQSLDQGLQFLIQYYNGEERAKGNILERFSAQQFPDLHSELNLSSLELGDSALYFCASSPRGQGEAFFGQGTRLTVV.

The chain has TRBV28 and TRBJ2-7; possible D gene TRBD1, 6 bases. CDR1 is MDHEN, CDR2 SYDVKM, per germline. CDR3 size: 15 residues. V was cut by 6 bases and J by 5 bases, with 20 bases left in between. The CDR3 nucleotides read TGTGCCAGCAGGGCCGGGGCGGGCCAGGGGCACGAGCAGTACTTC. It codes for CASRAGAGQGHEQYF. Complete variable domain (other parts from reference TRBV28 and TRBJ2-7): DVKVTQSSRYLVKRTGEKVFLECVQDMDHENMFWYRQDPGLGLRLIYFSYDVKMKEKGDIPEGYSVSREKKERFSLILESASTNQTSMYLCASRAGAGQGHEQYFGPGTRLTVT.

The chain couples TRBV7-8 to TRBJ2-2; 7 positions match TRBD1. V trimming: 5 bases; J trimming: 5 bases; junction bases outside the gene matches: 11. CDR1 SGHVS and CDR2 FQNEAQ come from the germline V gene. This CDR3 has 16 amino acids. The CDR3 DNA is TGTGCCAGCAGCCCAATACGTGGCAGGGGGACCGGGGAGCTGTTTTTT. Translation gives CASSPIRGRGTGELFF.

In its sample, this clone was seen once. The chain carries TRBV19 and TRBJ1-2; 9 bases line up with TRBD1. The CDR3 contains 15 residues. Per the germline V gene, CDR1 is LNHDA and CDR2 is SQIVND (reference sequence). The J segment lost 8 bases and the V segment lost 5 bases, leaving 12 bases of the junction unmatched. Here the CDR3 DNA reads TGTGCCAGTAGTGCGTCCCGGGACAGGGTTTCGGGCTACACCTTC. The encoded protein is CASSASRDRVSGYTF.

This clone has just one count. This rearrangement joins TRBV4-3 to TRBJ2-1, with 8 nucleotides matching TRBD1. This CDR3 comprises 14 residues. The germline gives CDR1 LGHNA, CDR2 YSLEER. V dropped 3 bases and J dropped 7; count of bases not matched to a gene: 5. The CDR3, as DNA: TGCGCCAGCAGCCATGTTACAGGGGGGAATGAGCAGTTCTTC. This translates into CASSHVTGGNEQFF.